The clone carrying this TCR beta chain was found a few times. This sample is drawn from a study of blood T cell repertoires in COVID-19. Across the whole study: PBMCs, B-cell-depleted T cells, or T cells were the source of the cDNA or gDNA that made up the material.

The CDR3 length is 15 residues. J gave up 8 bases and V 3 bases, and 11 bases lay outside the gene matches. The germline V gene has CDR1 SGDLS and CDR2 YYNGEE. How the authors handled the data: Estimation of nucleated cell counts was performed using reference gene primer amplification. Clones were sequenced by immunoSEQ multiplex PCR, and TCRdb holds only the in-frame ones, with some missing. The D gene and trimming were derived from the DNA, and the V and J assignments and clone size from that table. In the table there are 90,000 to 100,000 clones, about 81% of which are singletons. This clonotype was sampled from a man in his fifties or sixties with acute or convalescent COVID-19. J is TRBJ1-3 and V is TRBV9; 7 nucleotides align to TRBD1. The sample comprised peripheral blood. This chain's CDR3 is CASSGRADRADTIYF. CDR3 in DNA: TGTGCCAGCAGCGGACGAGCCGACAGGGCAGACACCATATATTTT.